The sequence of this TCR beta chain was determined in a study of T cell changes during pregnancy in multiple sclerosis. V was clipped by 5 bases and J by 7 bases; unmatched bases: 7. In germline, CDR1 is MNHNY, CDR2 SVGAGI (reference sequence). The CDR3 has 15 residues. The method was immunoSEQ multiplex PCR; TCRdb's version includes in-frame clones alone and lacks a portion of them. The repertoire consists of about 92,000 clones, with roughly 90% occurring once and the leading ten covering roughly 1.4%. The chain links TRBV6-6 to TRBJ2-3; TRBD2 aligns across 12 bases. The sequencing used peripheral blood, collected in the first trimester of pregnancy. This clonotype originated in a female donor with multiple sclerosis, enrolled in a pregnancy study. DNA of the CDR3: TGTGCCAGCAGTAGCCTAGCGGGAGGGGTCTATACGCAGTATTTT. It yields the protein CASSSLAGGVYTQYF.